Below, 6 T cell receptor beta chains from the same sample are listed, as sequenced in a study of long-term antiretroviral therapy in people with HIV. Survey-level resolution applied to immunoSEQ assay v3.0. Data came from immunoSEQ multiplex PCR; TCRdb stores just in-frame clones and leaves some out. The table has about 22,000 clones, approximately 84% seen once. The sequenced sample was unsorted PBMCs, obtained approximately 5.7 years after starting antiretroviral therapy. The source of these receptors is a man aged 30 to 45 with HIV.

V gene TRBV21-1 combines with J gene TRBJ2-3; the D call in the table, TRBD2, was not verified against the DNA. TRBV21-1 is an annotated pseudogene. There are 16 residues in the CDR3. The CDR3 loop is CASSKVRAGFTDTQYF. CDR3 sequence (DNA): TGTGCCAGCAGCAAAGTACGAGCGGGGTTCACAGATACGCAGTATTTT.

This clone came up once. The chain has TRBV7-2 and TRBJ2-3, with D possibly being TRBD1 (6 bases). The CDR3 is 15 amino acids. V was pared by 1 base and J by 2 bases, with 10 bases between. Germline V gives CDR1 SGHTA, CDR2 FQGNSA. The CDR3 is CASSLGGRVTDTQYF. CDR3 in DNA: TGTGCCAGCAGCTTAGGGGGGCGGGTCACAGATACGCAGTATTTT.

This sequence joins TRBV27 and TRBJ2-5; possibly TRBD1 for D (5 bases). Trimming removed 8 bases at V and 6 bases at J, with 19 bases between. This CDR3 has 14 amino acids. CDR1 is MNHEY and CDR2 is SMNVEV in the germline V gene (reference sequence). The CDR3 spells CASSTSDQGKTQYF. The CDR3 bases are TGTGCCAGCTCGACCTCGGACCAGGGAAAGACCCAGTACTTC.

The chain has TRBV9 and TRBJ2-7; D remains ambiguous. The CDR3 is 15 amino acids. In germline, CDR1 is SGDLS, CDR2 YYNGEE. V was pared by 0 bases and J by 0 bases, with 10 bases between. This chain's CDR3 is CASSVVAESSYEQYF. The CDR3 DNA reads TGTGCCAGCAGCGTAGTGGCGGAGAGCTCCTACGAGCAGTACTTC.

This sequence joins TRBV11-2 and TRBJ2-1; maybe TRBD2 (6 bases). Trimming pared 4 bases from V and 0 bases from J, leaving 10 bases between. The CDR3 has 15 residues. Germline V gives CDR1 SGHAT, CDR2 FQNNGV. The CDR3: CASSSGGSSYNEQFF. CDR3 in DNA: TGTGCCAGCAGCTCTGGGGGGAGCTCCTACAATGAGCAGTTCTTC.

This clone was seen just once. The chain recombines TRBV28 with TRBJ1-2; unclear D gene. Germline CDR1 and CDR2: MDHEN and SYDVKM. Trimming cost V 1 base and J 7 bases, with 13 bases left between them. The CDR3 is 14 residues long. CDR3 DNA sequence: TGTGCCAGCAGTTTATTCTTATTTCGGGTTGGCTACACCTTC. It specifies CASSLFLFRVGYTF.